The T cell receptor (beta chain) under discussion was sequenced for a study of T cells in Graves' hyperthyroidism and ophthalmopathy. Study context: Peripheral blood sampling occurred at initial diagnosis, before any treatment.

Individuals with ophthalmopathy presented a Clinical Activity Score of at least 3, a NOSPECS grade of at least 4 and a duration under 3 months. Amplification of TCR beta CDR3 regions used RNA as the template. The HTBI primer set served for first-round RT-PCR of the TCR CDR3. TCRdb processed the multiplex PCR reads anew with MiXCR; each CDR3 protein has one entry. Among a few hundred thousand distinct CDR3 sequences listed, 15% to 20% were seen once. This clonotype came up many times. The clonotype originates from a woman in her forties with Graves' ophthalmopathy. The material sequenced was blood.

The CDR3 sequence: CASSPQGAQLRHTEAFF. The CDR3 nucleotides read TGTGCCAGTAGTCCTCAAGGGGCCCAACTTCGACACACTGAAGCTTTCTTT. The gene calls are TRBV19 and TRBJ1-1; TRBD1 is a possible D gene (5 bases). The CDR3 consists of 17 residues. Germline V gene lookup returns CDR1 LNHDA and CDR2 SQIVND (reference sequence). V lost 5 bases and J 3 bases, leaving 22 bases between the germline ends.